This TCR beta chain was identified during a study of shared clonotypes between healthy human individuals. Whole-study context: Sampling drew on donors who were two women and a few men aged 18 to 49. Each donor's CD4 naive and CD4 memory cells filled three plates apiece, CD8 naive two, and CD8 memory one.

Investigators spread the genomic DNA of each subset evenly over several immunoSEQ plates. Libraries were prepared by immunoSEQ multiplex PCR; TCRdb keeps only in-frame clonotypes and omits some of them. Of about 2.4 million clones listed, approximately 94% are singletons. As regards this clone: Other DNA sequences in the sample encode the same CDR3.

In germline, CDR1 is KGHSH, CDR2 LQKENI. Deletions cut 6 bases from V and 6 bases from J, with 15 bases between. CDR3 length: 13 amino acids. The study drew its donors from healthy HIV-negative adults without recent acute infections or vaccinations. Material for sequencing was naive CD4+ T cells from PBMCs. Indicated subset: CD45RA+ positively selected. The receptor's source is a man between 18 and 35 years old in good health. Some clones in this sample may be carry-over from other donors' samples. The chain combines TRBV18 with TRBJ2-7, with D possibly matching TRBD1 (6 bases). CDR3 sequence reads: CASSPAGVGEQYF. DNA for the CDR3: TGTGCCAGCTCGCCCGCAGGGGTTGGCGAGCAGTACTTC. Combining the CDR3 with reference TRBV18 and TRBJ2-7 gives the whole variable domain NAGVMQNPRHLVRRRGQEARLRCSPMKGHSHVYWYRQLPEEGLKFMVYLQKENIIDESGMPKERFSAEFPKEGPSILRIQQVVRGDSAAYFCASSPAGVGEQYFGPGTRLTVT.